This TCR beta chain derives from a study of beta chain features in type 1 diabetes. V was pared by 8 bases and J by 0 bases, with 5 bases of the junction left unmatched. CDR1 PRHDT and CDR2 FYEKMQ come from the germline V gene (reference sequence). The CDR3 loop spans 15 amino acids. Every donor provided one heparinised blood draw, which averaged around 110 mL. Markers CD45RO/CCR7/CD25/CD127/CD95/CD27 served to sort CD4+ naive, central memory, regulatory and stem cell-like memory cells. TCRB transcripts that were expressed got sequenced, as all of the isolated RNA had been reverse transcribed. Data came from immunoSEQ multiplex PCR; TCRdb stores just in-frame clones and leaves some out. The data hold some 350,000 clones, with roughly 9.8% observed a single time. With respect to this clone: Its antigen is undetermined.

Overall study findings and caveats: Moderately but significantly shorter TCRB CDR3s were found in Type 1 diabetes patients in all four CD4+ subsets. Insertions were fewer and deletions more numerous at VDJ junctions in type 1 diabetes patients.

The chain carries TRBV13 and TRBJ2-1, with TRBD2 matching over 9 bases. The TCR sequence derives from a young man with type 1 diabetes. Sequenced sample: central memory CD4+ T cells from blood. In DNA, the CDR3 is TGTGCCAGCCATCTACTAGCGGGCTCCTACAATGAGCAGTTCTTC. Residues: CASHLLAGSYNEQFF.